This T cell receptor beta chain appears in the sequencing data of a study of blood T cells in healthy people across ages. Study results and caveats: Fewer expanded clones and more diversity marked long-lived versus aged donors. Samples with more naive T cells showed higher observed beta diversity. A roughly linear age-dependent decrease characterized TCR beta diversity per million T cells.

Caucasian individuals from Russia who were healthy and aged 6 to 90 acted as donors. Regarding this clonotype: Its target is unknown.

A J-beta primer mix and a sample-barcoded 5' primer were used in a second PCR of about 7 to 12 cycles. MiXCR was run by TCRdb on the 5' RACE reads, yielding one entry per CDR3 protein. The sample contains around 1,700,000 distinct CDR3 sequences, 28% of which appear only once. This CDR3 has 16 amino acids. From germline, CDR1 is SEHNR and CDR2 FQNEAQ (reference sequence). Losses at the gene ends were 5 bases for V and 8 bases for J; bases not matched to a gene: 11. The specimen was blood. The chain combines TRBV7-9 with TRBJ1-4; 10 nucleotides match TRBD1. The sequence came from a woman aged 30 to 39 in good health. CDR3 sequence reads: CASSPIDRGLGEKLFF. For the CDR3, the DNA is TGTGCCAGCAGCCCCATTGACAGGGGGCTAGGAGAAAAACTGTTTTTT.